What follows are 22 T cell receptor beta chains derived from one specimen sequenced in a study of blood T cell repertoires in COVID-19 (dated by TCRdb to about 2020). Library preparation used the immunoSEQ multiplex PCR assay. In its TCRdb copy, this immuneACCESS table keeps in-frame sequences only and misses some clones. Where compared with another copy, unresolved V genes explain less than half of these, and the others have no known cause. The sample yields approximately 400,000 clones; 91% were counted once. The ten largest clones represent about 0.78% of the sample. Sequenced input: PBMCs or T cells enriched from blood (not recorded which). Receptor source: a woman between 40 and 50 years old who had been exposed to COVID-19.

The chain combines TRBV27 with TRBJ2-5, with D perhaps TRBD2 (6 bases). This CDR3 spans 13 amino acids. Germline CDR1 reads MNHEY; CDR2 reads SMNVEV (reference sequence). The V end was cut by 5 bases, the J end by 5 bases, with 12 bases between. The CDR3 coding sequence is TGTGCCAGCAGTCCTGGGGGGTGGGAGACCCAGTACTTC. It translates to CASSPGGWETQYF.

The J gene is TRBJ2-1, the V gene TRBV2, with 12 nucleotides matching TRBD2. Trimming at V came to 6 bases and at J to 6 bases, leaving 6 bases not matched to a gene. This CDR3 has 15 amino acids. The germline V gene encodes CDR1 SNHLY and CDR2 FYNNEI. DNA for the CDR3: TGTGCCAGCAGCTCGCTAGCGGGAGGGTTCAATGAGCAGTTCTTC. The encoded protein is CASSSLAGGFNEQFF.

This clone has just a few counts. The chain links TRBV7-6 to TRBJ2-7; 10 nucleotides agree with TRBD2. The junction had 8 bases not matched to a gene; V was cut back by 5 bases and J by 4 bases. Germline loops: CDR1 SGHVS, CDR2 FNYEAQ. The CDR3 is made up of 15 amino acids. CDR3 coding DNA: TGTGCCAGCAGCCTCGGGACTAGCGATTCGTACGAGCAGTACTTC. It specifies CASSLGTSDSYEQYF. Full variable domain (outside the CDR3, taken from reference TRBV7-6 and TRBJ2-7): GAGVSQSPRYKVTKRGQDVALRCDPISGHVSLYWYRQALGQGPEFLTYFNYEAQQDKSGLPNDRFSAERPEGSISTLTIQRTEQRDSAMYRCASSLGTSDSYEQYFGPGTRLTVT.

V usage is TRBV11-3 and J usage is TRBJ1-4; tentative D call: TRBD1 (5 bases). Per the germline V gene, CDR1 is SGHNT and CDR2 is YENEEA. The ends were cut back, 5 bases at V and 8 bases at J, with 15 bases in the middle. The CDR3 spans 14 residues. CDR3 coding DNA: TGTGCCAGCAGCCCGCGGGGGTGGGAGGAAAAACTGTTTTTT. This codes for CASSPRGWEEKLFF.

The CDR3 region has the DNA TGTGCCAGCAGCCCGAATCGACAGGATAACACTGAAGCTTTCTTT. Translating gives CASSPNRQDNTEAFF. This chain joins TRBV5-5 and TRBJ1-1; D perhaps matches TRBD1 (6 bases). The germline CDR1 and CDR2 sequences are SGHKS and YYEKEE (reference sequence). Trimming cost V 4 bases and J 2 bases, with 15 bases left between them. CDR3 size: 15 residues.

CDR3 region: CASSSVVKGASSTDTQYF. The CDR3 DNA follows: TGTGCCAGCTCATCGGTTGTGAAGGGGGCTTCGAGCACAGATACGCAGTATTTT. The chain recombines TRBV18 with TRBJ2-3; 7 bases align to TRBD1. The germline gives CDR1 KGHSH, CDR2 LQKENI. Losses at the gene ends were 5 bases for V and 0 bases for J; bases not matched to a gene: 14. The CDR3 is 18 residues long.

This chain links TRBV19 with TRBJ1-5; no clear D. Germline CDR1 and CDR2: LNHDA and SQIVND (reference sequence). The CDR3 runs to 13 residues. The V end was cut by 3 bases, the J end by 6 bases, with 9 bases between. The DNA of the CDR3 is TGTGCCAGTAGTATGACGAGCGCTCAGCCCCAGCATTTT. It codes for CASSMTSAQPQHF. The full variable domain, completed using reference TRBV19 and TRBJ1-5, is DGGITQSPKYLFRKEGQNVTLSCEQNLNHDAMYWYRQDPGQGLRLIYYSQIVNDFQKGDIAEGYSVSREKKESFPLTVTSAQKNPTAFYLCASSMTSAQPQHFGDGTRLSIL.

The V gene is TRBV7-3, the J gene TRBJ2-2, with 10 nucleotides matching TRBD1. The CDR3 totals 17 residues. The V segment lost 1 base and the J segment 6 bases; nucleotides outside the gene matches: 8. Germline lookup yields CDR1 SGHTA and CDR2 FQGTGA. CDR3 DNA: TGTGCCAGCAGCTTAAGCTCCGGGACAGGGGACGCCGGGGAGCTGTTTTTT. Protein product: CASSLSSGTGDAGELFF.

This CDR3 reads CASSDAGLAGDNEQFF. The CDR3, as DNA: TGTGCCAGCAGTGACGCGGGGCTAGCGGGGGACAATGAGCAGTTCTTC. The chain is built from TRBV2 and TRBJ2-1, with 10 bases identical to TRBD2. V was pared by 3 bases and J by 5 bases, with 7 bases of the junction left unmatched. Germline CDR1 reads SNHLY; CDR2 reads FYNNEI. This CDR3 spans 16 amino acids.

The DNA of the CDR3 is TGTGCCAGCAGCGTAGCCCAAAGGTCCGGGTTTCACGGCTACACCTTC. Protein: CASSVAQRSGFHGYTF. The V gene is TRBV9, the J gene TRBJ1-2; D not resolved. V lost 0 bases and J lost 8, with 20 bases in between. The length of the CDR3 is 16 residues. In germline, CDR1 is SGDLS, CDR2 YYNGEE.

The J gene is TRBJ2-7, the V gene TRBV3-1 (or the pseudogene TRBV3-2), with D hard to call. Between the trimmed V and J ends, which lost 11 bases and 4 bases, there was a span of 15 bases. The germline V gene has CDR1 LGHDT and CDR2 YNNKEL (reference sequence). This CDR3 spans 12 amino acids. The CDR3 here is CASGSQRYEQYF. Here the CDR3 DNA reads TGTGCCTCCGGGTCCCAAAGGTACGAGCAGTACTTC.

This chain uses TRBV10-2 with TRBJ1-1; D not resolved. The CDR3 contains 14 residues. CDR1 WSHSY and CDR2 SAAADI come from the germline V gene. Trimming pared 4 bases from V and 2 bases from J, leaving 11 bases between. CDR3 coding DNA: TGCGCCAGCAGTGGAGCCCCTTTAAACACTGAAGCTTTCTTT. Encoded protein: CASSGAPLNTEAFF.

The V and J genes are TRBV29-1 and TRBJ2-7; 7 bases fit TRBD1. V lost 4 bases and J lost 4; bases outside the gene matches: 7. The CDR3 totals 13 residues. Germline assignment: CDR1 SQVTM and CDR2 ANQGSEA. CDR3 DNA: TGCAGCGTTGGGCAGGGGGAATTGTACGAGCAGTACTTC. Translated, it gives CSVGQGELYEQYF.

This sequence joins TRBV6-5 and TRBJ2-2, with D possibly matching TRBD1 (6 bases). Per the germline V gene, CDR1 is MNHEY and CDR2 is SVGAGI. There are 15 residues in the CDR3. Trimming pared 7 bases from V and 3 bases from J, leaving 15 bases between. CDR3 nucleotides: TGTGCCAGCAAGAGACAGGTTGGTCACACCGGGGAGCTGTTTTTT. It translates to CASKRQVGHTGELFF.

The gene calls are TRBV2 and TRBJ2-2; 7 nucleotides match TRBD2. The J segment lost 8 bases and the V segment lost 6 bases, leaving 12 bases of the junction unmatched. This CDR3 region has 15 residues. Per the germline V gene, CDR1 is SNHLY and CDR2 is FYNNEI. CDR3 DNA sequence: TGTGCCAGCAGCCCCCGGGACTACCCTGGTGGGGAGCTGTTTTTT. Translating gives CASSPRDYPGGELFF. Full variable domain (outside the CDR3, taken from reference TRBV2 and TRBJ2-2): EPEVTQTPSHQVTQMGQEVILRCVPISNHLYFYWYRQILGQKVEFLVSFYNNEISEKSEIFDDQFSVERPDGSNFTLKIRSTKLEDSAMYFCASSPRDYPGGELFFGEGSRLTVL.

The genes are TRBV6-5 and TRBJ1-3, with a tentative D call TRBD1 (6 bases). There are 16 residues in the CDR3. The germline V gene encodes CDR1 MNHEY and CDR2 SVGAGI. Trimming took off 4 bases at V and 5 bases at J, with 18 bases between the two ends. The DNA of the CDR3 is TGTGCCAGCAGTTTCCTTAGGGGGAATAATAGAAACACCATATATTTT. It is translated as CASSFLRGNNRNTIYF.

The gene calls are TRBV19 and TRBJ1-3; D not resolved. V lost 5 bases, J lost 0 bases, and 5 bases lay in between. Germline lookup yields CDR1 LNHDA and CDR2 SQIVND (reference sequence). The CDR3 totals 13 residues. The CDR3 nucleotides are TGTGCCAGTAGTGCAGACTCTGGAAACACCATATATTTT. Amino acids: CASSADSGNTIYF.

This chain connects TRBV15 to TRBJ1-5; no reliable D call. The V end lost 2 bases, the J end lost 8 bases, and 10 bases lay between the germline ends. Per germline, CDR1 LNHNV and CDR2 YYDKDF (reference sequence). CDR3 length: 13 residues. The CDR3 loop reads CATSRIGVKPQHF. The DNA of the CDR3 is TGTGCCACCAGCAGAATCGGAGTGAAGCCCCAGCATTTT.

The rearrangement joins TRBV5-4 to TRBJ2-2; 8 bases map to TRBD2. Germline loops: CDR1 SGHNT, CDR2 YYREEE (reference sequence). V lost 3 bases to trimming and J lost 5 bases; unmatched junction nucleotides: 9. The CDR3 length is 16 residues. The CDR3 bases are TGTGCCAGCAGCTCCCCGAGCGGGAGCGGGACCGGGGAGCTGTTTTTT. Encoded protein: CASSSPSGSGTGELFF.

The J gene is TRBJ2-4, the V gene TRBV21-1; no DNA check was done on the table's D call, TRBD2. TRBV21-1 is termed a pseudogene. The CDR3 is 12 amino acids. The CDR3 coding sequence is TGTGCCAGCAGCCCTTTCCTAAACATTCAGTACTTC. It yields the protein CASSPFLNIQYF.

The chain links TRBV7-8 to TRBJ2-2; TRBD2 aligns across 15 bases. V lost 4 bases, J lost 5 bases, and 8 bases stayed unmatched. Germline CDR1 reads SGHVS; CDR2 reads FQNEAQ. The CDR3 is 18 residues long. This CDR3 is CASSSRGTSGRRTGELFF. CDR3 bases: TGTGCCAGCAGCTCTCGAGGGACTAGCGGGAGGAGGACCGGGGAGCTGTTTTTT.

CDR3 nucleotides: TGTGCCAGCAGTTATAGGGGGGGTGACACTGAAGCTTTCTTT. This codes for CASSYRGGDTEAFF. This sequence joins TRBV6-5 and TRBJ1-1, with D perhaps matching TRBD1 (6 bases). The CDR3 is 14 amino acids. V was cut by 3 bases and J by 3 bases, with 11 bases left in between. Germline CDR1 MNHEY, CDR2 SVGAGI.